A single sample is the source of the 18 T cell receptor beta chains below, sequenced in a study of cytomegalovirus exposure and HLA in healthy donors. Primers included in the PCR were 60 Vbeta and 13 Jbeta primers. Clones were read by immunoSEQ multiplex PCR, and TCRdb kept only the in-frame ones, dropping some. Of about 150,000 clones in the sample, 60% to 85% were seen once. The sample consisted of PBMCs. These receptors all stem from a female donor in good health and CMV-seropositive.

Only one count was recorded for this clone. The rearrangement uses TRBV7-6 and TRBJ2-3, with TRBD1 matching 9 bases. V shed 5 bases and J 4 bases; nucleotides not matched to a gene: 4. The CDR3 runs 14 residues. Germline CDR1 SGHVS, CDR2 FNYEAQ. CDR3 amino acids: CASSAGTGPDTQYF. The CDR3 region has the DNA TGTGCCAGCAGCGCAGGGACAGGGCCAGATACGCAGTATTTT.

This clone showed up just a few times. The V gene is TRBV28, the J gene TRBJ2-3; 7 nucleotides line up with TRBD1. CDR3 length equals 14 residues. Germline V gene lookup returns CDR1 MDHEN and CDR2 SYDVKM. Unmatched junction bases numbered 2, after V lost 5 bases and J lost 0 bases. The CDR3 DNA reads TGTGCCAGCAGTGAGGGGGCGAGCACAGATACGCAGTATTTT. Protein product: CASSEGASTDTQYF.

The chain couples TRBV9 to TRBJ2-5, with 7 nucleotides matching TRBD1. Germline V gives CDR1 SGDLS, CDR2 YYNGEE. V shed 3 bases and J 4 bases; nucleotides not matched to a gene: 3. The CDR3 is 13 residues long. The CDR3 spells CASSGGQIETQYF. CDR3 nucleotide sequence: TGTGCCAGCAGCGGGGGACAGATAGAGACCCAGTACTTC.

The chain carries TRBV7-6 and TRBJ2-1; possible D gene TRBD1, 7 bases. V was cut by 2 bases and J by 3 bases, with 11 bases left in between. The CDR3 has 15 amino acids. CDR1 and CDR2 (germline): SGHVS, FNYEAQ. The CDR3 bases are TGTGCCAGCAGCTTACGACAGGGACTCTACAATGAGCAGTTCTTC. Protein: CASSLRQGLYNEQFF.

This clone was observed a few times. The V gene is TRBV9, the J gene TRBJ2-2; TRBD2 matches at 10 bases. Per germline, CDR1 SGDLS and CDR2 YYNGEE. This CDR3 comprises 18 residues. The junction had 10 bases not matched to a gene; V was cut back by 0 bases and J by 5 bases. The CDR3 nucleotides read TGTGCCAGCAGCGTAGATCCTAGCGGGAGTATAGGGACCGGGGAGCTGTTTTTT. This sequence encodes CASSVDPSGSIGTGELFF.

This clone has just a few counts. The V gene is TRBV6-5, the J gene TRBJ2-2; 8 bases align to TRBD1. Trimming removed 2 bases from V and 3 bases from J; junction bases left unmatched: 2. The CDR3 is 15 residues long. In germline, CDR1 is MNHEY, CDR2 SVGAGI. This CDR3 reads CASSYETGDTGELFF. The CDR3 nucleotides read TGTGCCAGCAGTTACGAGACAGGGGACACCGGGGAGCTGTTTTTT.

As DNA, the CDR3 is TGTGCCAGCAGCCAAGATTATGGGGGCCGGGACTATGGCTACACCTTC. It specifies CASSQDYGGRDYGYTF. The chain joins TRBV14 to TRBJ1-2; D perhaps matches TRBD1 (6 bases). This CDR3 is built from 16 residues. CDR1 and CDR2 (germline): SGHDN, FVKESK. The ends were cut back, 0 bases at V and 3 bases at J, with 14 bases in the middle.

The chain carries TRBV6-5 and TRBJ1-4; 7 bases match TRBD1. V was pared by 5 bases and J by 6 bases, with 6 bases of the junction left unmatched. This CDR3 spans 14 amino acids. The V gene's germline CDR1 is MNHEY and CDR2 SVGAGI. DNA of the CDR3: TGTGCCAGCAGTGAGGGGGCAGGCGATGAAAAACTGTTTTTT. This codes for CASSEGAGDEKLFF.

This clone has just a few counts. The gene calls are TRBV7-9 and TRBJ1-1; D gene uncertain. The CDR3 spans 11 residues. Trimming cost V 6 bases and J 8 bases, with 10 bases left between them. Germline values: CDR1 SEHNR, CDR2 FQNEAQ (reference sequence). The CDR3 sequence: CASSPGFEAFF. In nucleotides, the CDR3 is TGTGCCAGCAGTCCGGGGTTCGAAGCTTTCTTT.

This clone was counted once. The chain uses TRBV6-1 and TRBJ2-7; 11 bases fit TRBD2. There are 15 residues in the CDR3. With V trimmed by 4 bases and J by 5 bases, 7 bases remained unmatched. CDR1 and CDR2 from the germline V gene are MNHNS and SASEGT. CDR3 protein: CASSGVSGGAHEQYF. CDR3 in DNA: TGTGCCAGCAGTGGGGTTAGCGGGGGGGCCCACGAGCAGTACTTC.

V and J are TRBV21-1 and TRBJ2-7; whether TRBD2, the table's D call, matches the DNA was not checked. TRBV21-1 is a pseudogene segment. The CDR3 spans 13 residues. DNA for the CDR3: TGTGCCAGCAGCAAAGGGACTACCTACGAGCAGTACTTC. Its translation: CASSKGTTYEQYF.

The chain uses TRBV2 and TRBJ1-4; TRBD1 might be the D (5 bases). The germline CDR1 and CDR2 sequences are SNHLY and FYNNEI. V was cut by 4 bases and J by 3 bases, with 12 bases left in between. The length of the CDR3 is 15 residues. CDR3 region: CASSVEGLANEKLFF. The CDR3 bases are TGTGCCAGCAGTGTGGAGGGGCTGGCTAATGAAAAACTGTTTTTT.

The chain carries TRBV29-1 and TRBJ2-1; the match to TRBD2 covers 8 bases. Trimming took 4 bases from V and 5 from J; bases not matched to a gene: 10. Germline V CDR1 and CDR2: SQVTM, ANQGSEA. The CDR3 sequence is 15 residues long. CDR3 in amino acids: CSVAGGSWVDNEQFF. The CDR3 DNA reads TGCAGCGTTGCGGGGGGGTCTTGGGTAGACAATGAGCAGTTCTTC.

V usage is TRBV19 and J usage is TRBJ2-5; possible D gene TRBD2, 5 bases. Trimming cost V 7 bases and J 3 bases, with 15 bases left between them. The CDR3 is 14 amino acids. In germline, CDR1 is LNHDA, CDR2 SQIVND (reference sequence). CDR3 in amino acids: CASKERVYEETQYF. The CDR3 DNA reads as TGTGCCAGTAAAGAGAGGGTGTACGAAGAGACCCAGTACTTC.

V and J are TRBV5-6 and TRBJ2-5; D is perhaps TRBD2 (6 bases). CDR1 is SGHDT, CDR2 YYEEEE, per germline. V shed 2 bases and J shed 4 bases, with 9 bases lying between them. The CDR3 runs 13 residues. CDR3 amino acids: CASSFLGGETQYF. The CDR3 DNA reads as TGTGCCAGCAGCTTTCTGGGAGGAGAGACCCAGTACTTC.

The CDR3 loop is CASSYDRGLTDTQYF. The CDR3 DNA reads TGTGCCAGCAGTTATGACAGGGGGCTTACAGATACGCAGTATTTT. J is TRBJ2-3 and V is TRBV7-2; TRBD1 matches 10 bases. This CDR3 spans 15 amino acids. CDR1 and CDR2 from the germline V gene are SGHTA and FQGNSA. The trim removed 6 bases at V and 3 bases at J, leaving 6 bases unmatched.

The V gene is TRBV5-1, the J gene TRBJ2-5; 13 nucleotides line up with TRBD2. J lost 2 bases, V lost 2 bases, and 3 bases had no gene match. Per the germline V gene, CDR1 is SGHRS and CDR2 is YFSETQ. The CDR3 extends over 16 amino acids. The CDR3 bases are TGCGCCAGCAGCTTAGGACTAGCGGGAGTTCAAGAGACCCAGTACTTC. It is translated as CASSLGLAGVQETQYF.

The chain joins TRBV10-2 to TRBJ1-2, with D perhaps TRBD1 (5 bases). The germline gives CDR1 WSHSY, CDR2 SAAADI. This CDR3 comprises 14 residues. Trimming removed 8 bases at V and 2 bases at J, with 15 bases between. The CDR3 loop reads CASGGGVANYGYTF. CDR3 DNA: TGCGCCAGCGGCGGGGGGGTCGCCAACTATGGCTACACCTTC.